What follows describes a single T cell receptor beta chain. Its antigen is not known. These data are taken from a study of CXCR3-negative and CXCR3-positive naive CD8 T cells. The CDR3 runs to 17 residues. Germline values: CDR1 MGHRA, CDR2 YSYEKL. Findings and caveats of the study: Naive CXCR3-negative and CXCR3-positive cells had similar TRBV-TRBJ usage; memory differed.

It was by 5' RACE with UMI labels that the TRB cDNA libraries were prepared. TCRdb derives one entry per CDR3 protein from the 5' RACE reads, leaving out DNA. The specimen's table records 5,500 to 8,000 distinct CDR3 sequences. The chain has TRBV4-1 and TRBJ2-1; TCRdb gives TRBD2 as the D gene, but with no DNA this cannot be confirmed. The origin of this receptor is a human donor in good health. Some clones in this sample may be carry-over from other donors' samples. Sample: naive CXCR3- CD8+ T cells from blood. Noted subset: CD45RO-CCR7+CD27+CD95- naive CD8+ T cells lacking CXCR3 (TNR3-). The CDR3 spells CASSLRASGSPNNEQFF.